A selection of T cell receptor beta chains follows, all from one sample in a study of blood T cell repertoires in COVID-19. Libraries were prepared by immunoSEQ multiplex PCR; TCRdb keeps only in-frame clonotypes and omits some of them. The sample has about 270,000 clones; around nine tenths are singletons. Sequencing was performed on peripheral blood. These receptors all come from a woman aged 60-75 years who had recovered from COVID-19. Both conserved end residues are part of each CDR3. Fields, in order: J gene, V gene, clone size, D gene, CDR3 DNA, CDR3 protein. A D gene is named only where the DNA matches it firmly. Size is stated for part of the rows, as once, few or many counts, or as a class when the clone is expanded.

>TRBJ1-2|TRBV5-8|.|TRBD1
TGTGCCAGCAGCTTGATGTCGACAGGGGACCACTATGGCTACACCTTC
CASSLMSTGDHYGYTF
>TRBJ1-6|TRBV9|.|.
TGTGCCAGCAATTTTCGGAGGGCCCCATTAACCATCTATAATTCACCCCTCCACTTT
CASNFRRAPLTIYNSPLHF
>TRBJ2-7|TRBV28|.|.
TGTGCCAGCAGTTTACAACAGGGTGGGCGCAGTATTCAGTACTTC
CASSLQQGGRSIQYF
>TRBJ2-5|TRBV18|.|.
TGTGCCAGCTCACCACTGGGCAGGAACCAAGAGACCCAGTACTTC
CASSPLGRNQETQYF
>TRBJ2-1|TRBV7-2|.|.
TGTGCCAGCAGCTTAGCGGGGCAGCCCTACAATGAGCAGTTCTTC
CASSLAGQPYNEQFF
>TRBJ2-1|TRBV11-3|.|.
TGTGCCAGCAGCTTTGGCCCGGTCGGGTCGGAGCAGTTCTTC
CASSFGPVGSEQFF
>TRBJ2-2|TRBV7-2|.|TRBD1
TGTGCCAGCAGCAGGGGACAGGGGACCGGGGAGCTGTTTTTT
CASSRGQGTGELFF
>TRBJ1-2|TRBV6-6|.|TRBD1
TGTGCCAGCAGTGGGACAGGAAACTATGGCTACACCTTC
CASSGTGNYGYTF
>TRBJ2-3|TRBV9|few|TRBD2
TGTGCCAGCAGCGTAGGACGGCGGGGGGTCACAGATACGCAGTATTTT
CASSVGRRGVTDTQYF
>TRBJ2-7|TRBV14|once|TRBD1
TGTGCCAGCAGCCATGGACAGGGGACTTACGAGCAGTACTTC
CASSHGQGTYEQYF
>TRBJ2-2|TRBV5-1|.|.
TGCGCCAGCAGCTTGAGTAGGGGTTCCGGGGAGCTGTTTTTT
CASSLSRGSGELFF
>TRBJ2-7|TRBV7-2|.|TRBD1
TGTGCCAGCAGCTTCCCCCCGGGACAGCTGGAGCAGTACTTC
CASSFPPGQLEQYF
>TRBJ2-7|TRBV19|.|.
TGTGCCAGTAGTATAGTGCACGGGAACTACGAGCAGTACTTC
CASSIVHGNYEQYF
>TRBJ1-2|TRBV6-2/TRBV6-3|.|TRBD1
TGTGCCAGCAGCGACGGACAGGGGCCTAACTATGGCTACACCTTC
CASSDGQGPNYGYTF